The 19 T cell receptor beta chains presented below share a single source sample, sequenced in a study of CD8+ T cells in alopecia areata. It was cDNA, reverse transcribed from extracted RNA, that served as the sequencing template. The protocol was immunoSEQ multiplex PCR, while the TCRdb copy is restricted to in-frame clones and leaves out a portion. The sample includes roughly 64,000 clones, around 45% of them seen just once. Specified treatment: oral pan-JAK inhibitor, 5-10 mg twice daily. The sequenced sample was CD8+ T cells sorted from blood, obtained at approximately week 36, from a patient treated with tofacitinib. The receptors originated from a human donor with alopecia areata.

On this clone itself: Given a far larger clone just one base away, this is likely a sequencing read error. The CDR3 does not end in the conserved phenylalanine or tryptophan, so this is likely a read error. This sequence joins TRBV9 and TRBJ2-3; D tentatively fits TRBD1 or TRBD2 (5 bases each). The CDR3 is 14 residues long. V was clipped by 0 bases and J by 0 bases, with 5 bases between them. CDR1 and CDR2 (germline): SGDLS, YYNGEE. The CDR3 sequence: CASSVGDSTDTQYS. CDR3 coding DNA: TGTGCCAGCAGCGTAGGGGACAGCACAGATACGCAGTATTCT.

The chain is built from TRBV15 and TRBJ2-1; D is ambiguous. V shed 1 base and J shed 5 bases, with 6 bases lying between them. The CDR3 is 13 residues long. Germline lookup yields CDR1 LNHNV and CDR2 YYDKDF (reference sequence). CDR3 residues: CATSRGSHNEQFF. As DNA, the CDR3 is TGTGCCACCAGCAGAGGTTCGCACAATGAGCAGTTCTTC. The full variable domain, in which reference TRBV15 and TRBJ2-1 provide the parts outside the CDR3, is DAMVIQNPRYQVTQFGKPVTLSCSQTLNHNVMYWYQQKSSQAPKLLFHYYDKDFNNEADTPDNFQSRRPNTSFCFLDIRSPGLGDTAMYLCATSRGSHNEQFFGPGTRLTVL.

The rearrangement joins TRBV15 to TRBJ2-1; 8 positions agree with TRBD1. Looked up from germline, CDR1 is LNHNV and CDR2 is YYDKDF (reference sequence). The CDR3 has 15 residues. The ends lost 1 base at V and 9 bases at J; junction bases unmatched: 8. The CDR3 is CATSRGRDRLVEQFF. Written as DNA, the CDR3 is TGTGCCACCAGCAGAGGACGGGACAGGTTGGTTGAGCAGTTCTTC.

This clone has just a few counts. The chain is built from TRBV29-1 and TRBJ2-1; a possible D gene is TRBD2 (6 bases). The CDR3 consists of 14 residues. Germline loops: CDR1 SQVTM, CDR2 ANQGSEA. V gave up 3 bases and J gave up 7 bases, with 16 bases separating them. The CDR3 here is CSVDLREEWNEQFF. CDR3 nucleotide sequence: TGCAGCGTTGACCTAAGGGAGGAGTGGAATGAGCAGTTCTTC.

The V gene is TRBV7-2, the J gene TRBJ2-5; D remains unclear. CDR3 length: 14 amino acids. Germline V gene sequence: CDR1 SGHTA, CDR2 FQGNSA. With 8 bases removed from V and 5 bases from J, the gap between germline ends came to 18 bases. The CDR3: CASARRVRQETQYF. CDR3 DNA sequence: TGTGCCAGCGCCCGCCGCGTCCGCCAGGAGACCCAGTACTTC. Complete variable domain (other parts from reference TRBV7-2 and TRBJ2-5): GAGVSQSPSNKVTEKGKDVELRCDPISGHTALYWYRQSLGQGLEFLIYFQGNSAPDKSGLPSDRFSAERTGGSVSTLTIQRTQQEDSAVYLCASARRVRQETQYFGPGTRLLVL.

This chain connects TRBV7-3 to TRBJ2-3; 7 bases align to TRBD2. Germline assignment: CDR1 SGHTA and CDR2 FQGTGA. The trim removed 4 bases at V and 0 bases at J, leaving 10 bases unmatched. The CDR3 has 17 residues. The CDR3 reads CASSSPRTRSSTDTQYF. CDR3 bases: TGTGCCAGCAGCTCGCCTAGGACTAGGTCGAGCACAGATACGCAGTATTTT.

The V gene is TRBV25-1, the J gene TRBJ1-1; perhaps TRBD1 as D (5 bases). Germline lookup yields CDR1 MGHDK and CDR2 SYGVNS. CDR3 length: 17 residues. Deletions cut 4 bases from V and 1 base from J, with 19 bases between. The CDR3 region is CASSGQNPGRWNTEAFF. CDR3 bases: TGTGCCAGCAGTGGCCAAAACCCGGGACGTTGGAACACTGAAGCTTTCTTT.

The rearrangement links TRBV7-6 to TRBJ2-5; D gene ambiguous. The V gene's germline CDR1 is SGHVS and CDR2 FNYEAQ. Trimming cost V 2 bases and J 5 bases, with 9 bases left between them. The CDR3 is 13 residues long. DNA for the CDR3: TGTGCCAGCAGCTTAAACATAAGGGAGACCCAGTACTTC. This codes for CASSLNIRETQYF. Based on the CDR3 plus reference TRBV7-6 and TRBJ2-5, the full variable domain is GAGVSQSPRYKVTKRGQDVALRCDPISGHVSLYWYRQALGQGPEFLTYFNYEAQQDKSGLPNDRFSAERPEGSISTLTIQRTEQRDSAMYRCASSLNIRETQYFGPGTRLLVL.

Only a few counts were recorded for this clone. The chain links TRBV30 to TRBJ1-4; a possible D gene is TRBD1 (5 bases). The CDR3 has 14 residues. Germline assignment: CDR1 GTSNPN and CDR2 SVGIG (reference sequence). The V gene lost 2 bases and the J gene lost 7 bases, with 14 bases spanning the gap. The CDR3 spells CAWSSPGGGEKLFF. The CDR3, as DNA: TGTGCCTGGAGTTCCCCCGGGGGAGGTGAAAAACTGTTTTTT.

V usage is TRBV29-1 and J usage is TRBJ1-1; D unresolved. Between the trimmed V and J ends, which lost 5 bases and 5 bases, there was a span of 9 bases. Germline V gene lookup returns CDR1 SQVTM and CDR2 ANQGSEA. The CDR3 consists of 11 residues. For the CDR3, the DNA is TGCAGCGTTACTACTGGGACTGAAGCTTTCTTT. It translates to CSVTTGTEAFF. Full variable domain (outside the CDR3, taken from reference TRBV29-1 and TRBJ1-1): SAVISQKPSRDICQRGTSLTIQCQVDSQVTMMFWYRQQPGQSLTLIATANQGSEATYESGFVIDKFPISRPNLTFSTLTVSNMSPEDSSIYLCSVTTGTEAFFGQGTRLTVV.

The chain carries TRBV13 and TRBJ1-5; possible D gene TRBD1, 5 bases. Trimming pared 5 bases from V and 2 bases from J, leaving 7 bases between. Looked up from germline, CDR1 is PRHDT and CDR2 is FYEKMQ (reference sequence). The CDR3 is 13 amino acids. The CDR3 protein is CASSPGRNQPQHF. In nucleotides, the CDR3 is TGTGCCAGCAGCCCAGGGCGCAATCAGCCCCAGCATTTT.

This rearrangement joins TRBV7-9 to TRBJ2-1; TRBD2 agrees at 10 bases. V lost 5 bases to trimming and J lost 2 bases; unmatched junction nucleotides: 3. In germline, CDR1 is SEHNR, CDR2 FQNEAQ (reference sequence). CDR3 length: 15 residues. The CDR3 reads CASSQGTSAYNEQFF. CDR3 nucleotides: TGTGCCAGCAGCCAAGGGACTAGCGCCTACAATGAGCAGTTCTTC.

The rearrangement uses TRBV29-1 and TRBJ2-2, with a tentative D call TRBD2 (5 bases). There are 13 residues in the CDR3. V was trimmed by 5 bases and J by 1 base, leaving 8 bases between them. Germline V lookup: CDR1 SQVTM, CDR2 ANQGSEA. In DNA form, the CDR3 reads TGCAGCGTTCTTAGCGAGAACACCGGGGAGCTGTTTTTT. This sequence encodes CSVLSENTGELFF.

This clone has a handful of counts. The chain has TRBV9 and TRBJ2-6; 9 bases line up with TRBD1. The CDR3 length is 17 residues. The V gene end was trimmed by 2 bases and the J gene end by 1 base; junction bases not matched to a gene: 4. CDR1 is SGDLS, CDR2 YYNGEE, per germline. The CDR3 protein is CASSVFDRGSGANVLTF. CDR3 nucleotide sequence: TGTGCCAGCAGCGTCTTCGACAGGGGGTCTGGGGCCAACGTCCTGACTTTC.

The genes are TRBV5-6 and TRBJ1-1; D gene ambiguous. The CDR3 length is 12 residues. Trimming removed 1 base from V and 1 base from J, with 2 bases in between. Germline-derived CDR1 and CDR2 are SGHDT and YYEEEE. CDR3 nucleotide sequence: TGTGCCAGCAGCTTGCCGAACACTGAAGCTTTCTTT. Its protein is CASSLPNTEAFF.

The chain recombines TRBV13 with TRBJ2-3, with a possible D match to TRBD2 (6 bases). This CDR3 is built from 15 residues. Looked up from germline, CDR1 is PRHDT and CDR2 is FYEKMQ (reference sequence). V was cut by 5 bases and J by 2 bases, with 14 bases left in between. DNA of the CDR3: TGTGCCAGCAGCAGAGGGGCGGGAACCACAGATACGCAGTATTTT. It translates to CASSRGAGTTDTQYF.

This clone was seen a few times. The V call is TRBV29-1, the J call TRBJ2-1; 8 positions match TRBD1. With 6 bases clipped from V and 5 bases from J, the junction kept 3 bases outside the gene matches. The CDR3 totals 12 residues. Germline assignment: CDR1 SQVTM and CDR2 ANQGSEA. Written as DNA, the CDR3 is TGCAGCGTAGAGACAGGGGACAATGAGCAGTTCTTC. Its protein product is CSVETGDNEQFF.

J is TRBJ1-2 and V is TRBV29-1; 9 bases line up with TRBD1. CDR3 size: 16 residues. Germline CDR1 SQVTM, CDR2 ANQGSEA. V trimming: 3 bases; J trimming: 4 bases; junction bases outside the gene matches: 12. The CDR3 loop is CSVDYSGQGFIYGYTF. The CDR3 DNA is TGCAGCGTTGATTATTCGGGACAGGGCTTTATCTATGGCTACACCTTC.

The rearrangement links TRBV6-6 to TRBJ2-3; TRBD2 matches 7 bases. Germline V gene data show CDR1 as MNHNY and CDR2 as SVGAGI (reference sequence). J lost 4 bases, V lost 0 bases, and 4 bases had no gene match. The CDR3 is 15 amino acids. The CDR3 spells CASSYSGTIPDTQYF. CDR3 bases: TGTGCCAGCAGTTACTCAGGGACTATTCCAGATACGCAGTATTTT.